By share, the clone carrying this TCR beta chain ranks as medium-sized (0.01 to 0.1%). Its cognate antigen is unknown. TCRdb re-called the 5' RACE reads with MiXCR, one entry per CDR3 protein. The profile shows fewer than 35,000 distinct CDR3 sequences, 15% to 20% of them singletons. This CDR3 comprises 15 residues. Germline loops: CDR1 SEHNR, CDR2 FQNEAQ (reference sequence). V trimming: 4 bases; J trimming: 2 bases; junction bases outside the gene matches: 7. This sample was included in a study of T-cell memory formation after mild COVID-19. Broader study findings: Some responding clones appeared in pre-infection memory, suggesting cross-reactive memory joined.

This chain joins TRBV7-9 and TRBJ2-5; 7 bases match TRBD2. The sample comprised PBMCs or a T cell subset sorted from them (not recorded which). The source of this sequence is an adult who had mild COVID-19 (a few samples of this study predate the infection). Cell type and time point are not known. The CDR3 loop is CASSSPYSGQETQYF. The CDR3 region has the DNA TGTGCCAGCAGCTCACCTTATAGCGGGCAAGAGACCCAGTACTTC. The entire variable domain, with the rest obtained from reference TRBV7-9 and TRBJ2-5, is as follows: DTGVSQNPRHKITKRGQNVTFRCDPISEHNRLYWYRQTLGQGPEFLTYFQNEAQLEKSRLLSDRFSAERPKGSFSTLEIQRTEQGDSAMYLCASSSPYSGQETQYFGPGTRLLVL.